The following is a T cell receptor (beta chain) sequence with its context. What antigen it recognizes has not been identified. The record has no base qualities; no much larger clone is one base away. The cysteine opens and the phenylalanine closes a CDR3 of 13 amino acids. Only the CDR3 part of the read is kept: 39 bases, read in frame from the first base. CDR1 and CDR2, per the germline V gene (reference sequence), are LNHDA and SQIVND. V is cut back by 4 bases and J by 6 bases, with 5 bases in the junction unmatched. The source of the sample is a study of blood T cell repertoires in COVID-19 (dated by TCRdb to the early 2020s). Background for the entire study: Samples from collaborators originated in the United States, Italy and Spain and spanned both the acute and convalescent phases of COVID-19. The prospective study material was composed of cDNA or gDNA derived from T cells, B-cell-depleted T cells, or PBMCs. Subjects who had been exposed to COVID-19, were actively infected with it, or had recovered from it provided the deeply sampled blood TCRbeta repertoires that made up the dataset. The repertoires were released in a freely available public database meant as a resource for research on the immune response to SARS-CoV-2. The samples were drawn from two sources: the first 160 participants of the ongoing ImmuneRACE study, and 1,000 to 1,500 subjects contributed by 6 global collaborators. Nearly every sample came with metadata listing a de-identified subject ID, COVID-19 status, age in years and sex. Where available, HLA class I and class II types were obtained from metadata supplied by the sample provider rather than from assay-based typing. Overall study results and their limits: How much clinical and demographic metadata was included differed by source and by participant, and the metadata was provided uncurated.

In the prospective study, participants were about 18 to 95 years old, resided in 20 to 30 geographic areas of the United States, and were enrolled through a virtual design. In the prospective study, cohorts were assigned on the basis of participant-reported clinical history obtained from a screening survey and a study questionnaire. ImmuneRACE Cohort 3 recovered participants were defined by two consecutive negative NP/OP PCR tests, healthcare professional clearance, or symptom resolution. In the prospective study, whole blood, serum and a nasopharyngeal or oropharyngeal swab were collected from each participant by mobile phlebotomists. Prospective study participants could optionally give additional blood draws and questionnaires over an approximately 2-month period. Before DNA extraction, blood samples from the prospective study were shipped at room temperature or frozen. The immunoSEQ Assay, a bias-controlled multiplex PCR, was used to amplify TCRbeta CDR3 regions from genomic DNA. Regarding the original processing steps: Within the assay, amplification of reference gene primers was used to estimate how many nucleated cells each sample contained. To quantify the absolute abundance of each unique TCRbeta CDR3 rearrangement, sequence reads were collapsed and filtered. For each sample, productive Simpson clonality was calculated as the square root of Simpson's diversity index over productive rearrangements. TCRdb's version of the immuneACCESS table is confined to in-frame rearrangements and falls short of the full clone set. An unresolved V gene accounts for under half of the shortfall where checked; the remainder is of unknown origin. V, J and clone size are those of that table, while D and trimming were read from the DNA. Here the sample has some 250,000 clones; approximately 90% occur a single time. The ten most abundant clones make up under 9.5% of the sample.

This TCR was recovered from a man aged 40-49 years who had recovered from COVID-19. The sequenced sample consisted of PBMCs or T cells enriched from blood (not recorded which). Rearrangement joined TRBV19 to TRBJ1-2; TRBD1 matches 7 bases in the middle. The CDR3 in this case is CASSKQGQDGYTF. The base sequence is TGTGCCAGTAGTAAACAGGGGCAGGATGGCTACACCTTC.